This T cell receptor beta chain appears in the sequencing data of a study of T cell therapy after organ transplantation. Generated by immunoSEQ multiplex PCR, the TCRdb table keeps only in-frame clones and is missing some. Of 3,000 to 4,500 clones in the sample, 69% were seen once. Germline-derived CDR1 and CDR2 are SGHVT and SQSDAQ. V was clipped by 2 bases and J by 7 bases, with 5 bases between them. CDR3 length: 11 residues. Indicated time point: 20-29 weeks after completion of therapy. A remark on this clone: Its cognate antigen is unknown.

Whole-study results and caveats: Post-therapy CD8 clonality change correlated inversely with pretherapy clonality.

Sample: CD8+ T cells from blood, taken after autologous CMV-specific T cell therapy. The clonotype comes from a human patient who had received a solid organ transplant and had CMV disease. The T cells may partly be graft donor cells. This rearrangement joins TRBV7-4 to TRBJ1-2; unclear D gene. CDR3 in amino acids: CASSLYSGYTF. CDR3 DNA: TGTGCCAGCAGCTTATACAGTGGCTACACCTTC. The complete variable domain, with remaining parts taken from reference TRBV7-4 and TRBJ1-2, reads GAGVSQSPRYKVAKRGRDVALRCDSISGHVTLYWYRQTLGQGSEVLTYSQSDAQRDKSGRPSGRFSAERPERSVSTLKIQRTEQGDSAVYLCASSLYSGYTFGSGTRLTVV.